Below are 20 T cell receptor beta chains sequenced from a single sample in a study of cytomegalovirus exposure and HLA in healthy donors (dated 2017 in TCRdb). Receptor amplification or capture employed the immunoSEQ multiplex PCR assay. For the multiplex PCR, a mixture combining 60 forward primers for TCR Vbeta segments and 13 reverse primers for TCR Jbeta segments was used. As stored in TCRdb, this immuneACCESS dataset retains in-frame rearrangements with V and J assigned. A fraction of the clones does not appear; measured against another copy, unresolved V genes explain less than half of the discrepancy, and the remainder lacks a known reason. This sample is represented by approximately 240,000 clones; almost 85% of them were singletons. The ten largest clones capture 0.58% of the sample. Sequencing was carried out using PBMCs. These receptors were taken from a woman in her 40s in good health and CMV-seronegative.

The chain has TRBV7-3 and TRBJ2-5; TRBD2 matches at 8 bases. V shed 0 bases and J 2 bases; nucleotides not matched to a gene: 11. CDR1 is SGHTA, CDR2 FQGTGA, per germline. The CDR3 totals 18 residues. This CDR3 is CASSLTPGTRWGQETQYF. CDR3 bases: TGTGCCAGCAGCTTAACGCCCGGGACTAGGTGGGGTCAAGAGACCCAGTACTTC.

This clone was seen a few times. V gene TRBV7-9 combines with J gene TRBJ1-4, with 9 bases identical to TRBD1. The germline CDR1 and CDR2 sequences are SEHNR and FQNEAQ (reference sequence). The V gene end was trimmed by 5 bases and the J gene end by 8 bases; junction bases not matched to a gene: 6. The CDR3 length is 14 residues. CDR3 DNA sequence: TGTGCCAGCAGCCCACCGGGACAGGGAGAAAAACTGTTTTTT. It is translated as CASSPPGQGEKLFF.

This rearrangement joins TRBV10-3 to TRBJ1-1, with 8 positions matching TRBD1. The junction had 3 bases not matched to a gene; V was cut back by 2 bases and J by 1 base. The CDR3 has 15 amino acids. The germline CDR1 and CDR2 sequences are ENHRY and SYGVKD. DNA for the CDR3: TGTGCCATCAGTGAGGGGGGGACAGGGAACACTGAAGCTTTCTTT. This codes for CAISEGGTGNTEAFF.

This chain connects TRBV9 to TRBJ2-2; a possible D gene is TRBD2 (5 bases). CDR1 SGDLS and CDR2 YYNGEE come from the germline V gene. This CDR3 is built from 13 residues. V shed 3 bases and J shed 3 bases, with 6 bases lying between them. CDR3 in amino acids: CASSGTHTGELFF. The CDR3 DNA reads as TGTGCCAGCAGCGGGACTCACACCGGGGAGCTGTTTTTT.

The J gene is TRBJ2-1, the V gene TRBV29-1, with 12 bases lining up with TRBD2. The CDR3 has 17 amino acids. The germline CDR1 and CDR2 sequences are SQVTM and ANQGSEA. Unmatched junction bases numbered 5, after V lost 2 bases and J lost 0 bases. DNA for the CDR3: TGCAGCGTTGAAAGACTAGCGGGGGTCAGCTCCTACAATGAGCAGTTCTTC. It is translated as CSVERLAGVSSYNEQFF.

A word on this clone: The junction shows a germline mismatch at one end, possibly a read error. The chain uses TRBV7-9 and TRBJ2-7, with TRBD2 matching 13 bases. This CDR3 has 17 residues. Germline V lookup: CDR1 SEHNR, CDR2 FQNEAQ (reference sequence). CDR3 in DNA: TGTTCCAGCAGCTCAGGGGGACTAGCGGGGCTCACCTACGAGCAGTACTTC. It is translated as CSSSSGGLAGLTYEQYF.

The V and J genes are TRBV28 and TRBJ2-3; D gene unclear. The germline V and J ends were trimmed by 3 bases and 4 bases, with 2 bases remaining between them. CDR3 length: 11 amino acids. Germline CDR1 MDHEN, CDR2 SYDVKM. The DNA of the CDR3 is TGTGCCAGCAGTTTCGCAGATACGCAGTATTTT. Translating gives CASSFADTQYF.

On this clone itself: Different DNA sequences within this sample yield the same CDR3. The rearrangement links TRBV2 to TRBJ1-1; D is unresolved. This CDR3 has 11 amino acids. With 7 bases removed from V and 3 bases from J, the gap between germline ends came to 6 bases. The germline V gene encodes CDR1 SNHLY and CDR2 FYNNEI. As DNA, the CDR3 is TGTGCCAGCACGGGGTACACTGAAGCTTTCTTT. This codes for CASTGYTEAFF. The full variable domain, its missing parts supplied by reference TRBV2 and TRBJ1-1, is EPEVTQTPSHQVTQMGQEVILRCVPISNHLYFYWYRQILGQKVEFLVSFYNNEISEKSEIFDDQFSVERPDGSNFTLKIRSTKLEDSAMYFCASTGYTEAFFGQGTRLTVV.

The chain combines TRBV30 with TRBJ1-2; maybe TRBD1 (6 bases). V was pared by 0 bases and J by 6 bases, with 11 bases between. The CDR3 contains 13 residues. Germline lookup yields CDR1 GTSNPN and CDR2 SVGIG (reference sequence). CDR3 coding DNA: TGTGCCTGGAGTGTCCAGGGGTTAGATGGCTACACCTTC. It yields the protein CAWSVQGLDGYTF.

The J gene is TRBJ2-7, the V gene TRBV19; weak D call: TRBD1 (7 bases). The germline V gene encodes CDR1 LNHDA and CDR2 SQIVND (reference sequence). This CDR3 spans 15 amino acids. The V gene lost 5 bases and the J gene lost 4 bases, with 18 bases spanning the gap. The CDR3 is CASSWRDRPNYEQYF. As DNA, the CDR3 is TGTGCCAGTAGTTGGAGGGACAGACCCAATTACGAGCAGTACTTC.

This rearrangement joins TRBV6-5 to TRBJ2-7; TRBD1 is a possible D gene (6 bases). The CDR3 contains 16 residues. Germline V gene lookup returns CDR1 MNHEY and CDR2 SVGAGI. V gave up 0 bases and J gave up 0 bases, with 12 bases separating them. CDR3 region: CASSYSGQTDSYEQYF. CDR3 DNA: TGTGCCAGCAGTTACTCAGGACAGACGGACTCCTACGAGCAGTACTTC.

The V and J genes are TRBV15 and TRBJ1-5; D possibly corresponds to TRBD1 (6 bases). V was trimmed by 8 bases and J by 0 bases, leaving 17 bases between them. Germline CDR1 LNHNV, CDR2 YYDKDF (reference sequence). This CDR3 has 16 amino acids. This CDR3 reads CATGPRGGYSNQPQHF. The DNA for the CDR3 is TGTGCCACCGGCCCTAGGGGGGGATATAGCAATCAGCCCCAGCATTTT.

This chain connects TRBV6-6 to TRBJ2-7; TRBD2 matches 8 bases. With V trimmed by 6 bases and J by 7 bases, 14 bases remained unmatched. The CDR3 is 15 amino acids. CDR1 and CDR2 from the germline V gene are MNHNY and SVGAGI (reference sequence). The CDR3 loop is CASSSGLAPTQEQYF. The CDR3 nucleotides are TGTGCCAGCAGCAGCGGACTAGCCCCCACCCAGGAGCAGTACTTC.

The J gene is TRBJ2-3, the V gene TRBV7-2; 8 bases fit TRBD1. CDR3 length: 15 amino acids. The ends lost 1 base at V and 6 bases at J; junction bases unmatched: 6. Per the germline V gene, CDR1 is SGHTA and CDR2 is FQGNSA. The CDR3 DNA sequence: TGTGCCAGCAGCTTAGGGGGACAGGTCTTGGATACGCAGTATTTT. It specifies CASSLGGQVLDTQYF.

The V and J genes are TRBV5-1 and TRBJ1-1; TRBD1 matches at 7 bases. The CDR3 sequence is 14 residues long. Germline V gives CDR1 SGHRS, CDR2 YFSETQ. With V trimmed by 2 bases and J by 4 bases, 5 bases remained unmatched. CDR3 nucleotides: TGCGCCAGCAGCTTACCTGCAGGGGGCACTGAAGCTTTCTTT. Its protein is CASSLPAGGTEAFF.

V gene TRBV5-1 combines with J gene TRBJ1-2, with no clear D. This CDR3 has 15 residues. V dropped 5 bases and J dropped 4 bases, with 18 bases sitting between them. Germline V gene data show CDR1 as SGHRS and CDR2 as YFSETQ. Here the CDR3 DNA reads TGCGCCAGCAGTGTCGCCGAGGAGGTCGGCTATGGCTACACCTTC. It is translated as CASSVAEEVGYGYTF.

The chain employs TRBV7-9 and TRBJ2-3, with TRBD1 as a possible D gene (5 bases). V was trimmed by 5 bases and J by 2 bases, leaving 17 bases between them. The CDR3 length is 16 residues. Per the germline V gene, CDR1 is SEHNR and CDR2 is FQNEAQ (reference sequence). Here the CDR3 reads CASSRRTGVYTDTQYF. Here the CDR3 DNA reads TGTGCCAGCAGCCGGCGCACAGGCGTTTACACAGATACGCAGTATTTT.

Of note for this clone: Sequence at one end of the junction differs from germline and may be a read error. The chain employs TRBV18 and TRBJ2-7; D is possibly TRBD2 (5 bases). Germline assignment: CDR1 KGHSH and CDR2 LQKENI. The CDR3 consists of 13 residues. The CDR3 coding sequence is TGTGCCAGCTCACCACCGGGAGAGTACGCGCAGTACTTC. Translating gives CASSPPGEYAQYF.

The chain combines TRBV28 with TRBJ2-7, with 8 bases matching TRBD1. CDR1 MDHEN and CDR2 SYDVKM come from the germline V gene. The CDR3 has 16 residues. V trimming: 4 bases; J trimming: 4 bases; junction bases outside the gene matches: 12. CDR3 nucleotide sequence: TGTGCCAGCAGTTACTTACCGGGGACAGGTGGGTACGAGCAGTACTTC. This encodes CASSYLPGTGGYEQYF. The variable domain in full, completed from reference TRBV28 and TRBJ2-7, reads DVKVTQSSRYLVKRTGEKVFLECVQDMDHENMFWYRQDPGLGLRLIYFSYDVKMKEKGDIPEGYSVSREKKERFSLILESASTNQTSMYLCASSYLPGTGGYEQYFGPGTRLTVT.

V is TRBV9 and J is TRBJ2-5; 9 bases match TRBD1. V dropped 3 bases and J dropped 4; count of bases not matched to a gene: 4. The CDR3 spans 14 residues. The germline gives CDR1 SGDLS, CDR2 YYNGEE. The CDR3 is CASSGTGVAETQYF. The CDR3 DNA reads as TGTGCCAGCAGCGGGACAGGGGTAGCAGAGACCCAGTACTTC.